This T cell receptor (beta chain) was recovered during a study of T cells in Graves' hyperthyroidism and ophthalmopathy. This CDR3 contains 13 residues. Germline V gives CDR1 SGHTA, CDR2 FQGNSA. With 2 bases removed from V and 5 bases from J, the gap between germline ends came to 9 bases. This clonotype was seen many times. TCR beta CDR3 regions were amplified from RNA. An initial round of RT-PCR targeting the TCR CDR3 relied on the HTBI primer set. MiXCR, run by TCRdb on the multiplex PCR reads, gives a single entry per CDR3 protein. The sample contains 300,000 to 450,000 distinct CDR3 sequences, about 12% of which appear only once.

The gene calls are TRBV7-2 and TRBJ2-5; unclear D gene. The TCR comes from a woman aged 18 to 35 with Graves' hyperthyroidism. The sample comprised blood. Here the CDR3 DNA reads TGTGCCAGCAGCTTAACTTTATCTGAGACCCAGTACTTC. Translation: CASSLTLSETQYF.